This TCR beta chain was recovered during a study of CD8+ T cells in alopecia areata listed by TCRdb under 2018. Some background on the complete study: The treated patients, all with moderate-to-severe alopecia areata, were enrolled in an open-label pilot trial of oral tofacitinib given at 5 to 10 mg twice daily. Tofacitinib was administered for 6 to 18 months, and 6 months of follow-up off drug were then conducted to assess delayed response and recurrence. Disease severity in treated patients was measured with the SALT score, which quantifies the percentage of affected scalp surface area. The study used high-throughput TCRbeta sequencing to examine T cell clonal expansion in alopecia areata, in both the C3H/HeJ mouse model and human patients. On the human side, TCRbeta sequencing was run on scalp tissue and on sorted CD4+ and CD8+ peripheral blood T cells from healthy controls and from alopecia areata patients with either patchy or totalis/universalis disease. Biopsies were taken from tofacitinib-treated patients at baseline and at 4 and 24 weeks of treatment, and a later scalp biopsy was taken in several of the tofacitinib-treated patients. Clonality in the scalp was compared among normal scalp (n=4), patchy alopecia areata scalp (n=8), and alopecia totalis/universalis scalp (n=8). The RNA source kit depended on sample type: the PAXgene miRNA kit for fixed scalp, the miRNeasy kit for PBMCs, and the RNeasy kit for mouse skin. immunoSEQ multiplex PCR using 35 Vbeta forward primers and 13 Jbeta reverse primers was used to amplify TCRbeta CDR3 regions. Results and caveats for the whole study, not just this receptor: Resident alphabeta T cells in normal human skin are also sequenced, complicating scalp TCR repertoire analysis, unlike mouse skin dominated by gammadelta T cells. With tofacitinib, both scalp clonality and the number of expanded CD8+ clones among the top 100 scalp clones went down significantly. Shared TCR sequences between patients were less evident than in mice, which may be partly attributable to HLA diversity in the patient population. Compared with normal scalp, lesional scalp had higher clonality and more expanded CD8+ clones, particularly in alopecia totalis/universalis, a pattern that suggests antigenic drive. Because the treated cohort was small and included a single nonresponder, larger studies are needed to assess links between baseline CD8+ expansion and response. During tofacitinib treatment, many expanded lesional clones stuck around in both scalp and blood, and this persistence may partly explain why relapse happens after treatment is stopped.

Library preparation employed the immunoSEQ multiplex PCR assay. RNA was extracted from all samples and reverse transcribed into cDNA, which served as template for TCR sequencing. First-strand cDNA was synthesized with SuperScript III using a 2:1 mix of oligo-dT and random hexamers. A synthetic immune receptor repertoire was used to gauge amplification bias, and whatever bias remained was removed computationally. Per the source publication's procedure: After raw reads were preprocessed to remove errors, the CDR3 was defined following IMGT conventions as running from the conserved cysteine to phenylalanine. Clonality was computed as 1 minus the Shannon entropy, with the entropy normalized by log2 of the number of productive unique TCRs. Whether scalp clones were CD4 or CD8 was inferred by matching scalp TCRbeta sequences against CD4 and CD8 repertoires sorted from blood. TCRdb obtained this table from immuneACCESS and retained in-frame rearrangements with V and J assigned. These tables miss some clones; where compared with another copy, unresolved V genes account for less than half of the shortfall, and the remainder is unexplained. V and J calls plus clone size are reproduced from that table; the DNA served to infer D and trimming. The sample yields over 100,000 clones; more than 45% were counted once. 0.46% of the sample belongs to the ten largest clones.

The time point label for this specimen denotes: about 4 weeks on oral tofacitinib. The treatment or condition tag for this specimen amounts to: oral pan-JAK inhibitor, 5-10 mg twice daily. Lesional scalp punch biopsies and peripheral blood were collected from alopecia areata patients. After PBMCs were isolated by density centrifugation and stained for CD3, CD4 and CD8, a FACSAria was used to sort CD4+ and CD8+ T cells. Taken from the germline V gene, the CDR1 and CDR2 loops are SNHLY and FYNNEI. V was cut back by 7 bases and J by 0 bases, leaving a gap of 13 bases between them. There are 16 amino acids in the CDR3, from cysteine to phenylalanine inclusive. The kept DNA is CDR3 alone, 48 bases in frame from the first base. A note on this clone: Its antigen is currently not known. Base qualities are missing; no much larger clone stands one base away.

The sample in question was CD4+ T cells sorted from blood, obtained at week 4, from a patient treated with tofacitinib. The chain links TRBV2 with TRBJ2-6; tentative D gene TRBD1, with 6 bases matching. The TCR originated in a human donor with alopecia areata. At the DNA level, the sequence is TGTGCCAGCATGATTGACAGGAACTCTGGGGCCAACGTCCTGACTTTC. Its translation reads: CASMIDRNSGANVLTF.